The clone carrying this T cell receptor beta chain appeared many times. The data stem from a study of neurological immune-mediated disorders. As healthy controls, volunteers from a blood bank in Maryland, USA, were used. TCRdb passed the 5' RACE reads through MiXCR, listing each CDR3 protein once. In the table there are tens of thousands of distinct CDR3 sequences, less than 15% of which are singletons. The source of this sequence is a woman aged 45 to 65 in good health. Sequencing input: PBMCs.

The CDR3: CAIRGTYEQYF. The CDR3 bases are TGTGCCATCCGGGGGACCTACGAGCAGTACTTC. The rearrangement links TRBV10-3 to TRBJ2-7; tentatively, D is TRBD2 (6 bases). Germline assignment: CDR1 ENHRY and CDR2 SYGVKD. Trimming stripped 8 bases from V and 2 bases from J, with 7 bases between. This CDR3 contains 11 residues.